This TCR beta chain comes out of a study of early T cells in non-severe SARS-CoV-2 infection. Findings and caveats of the study: Matches to VDJdb favored anti-spike CD8 responses and missed private and CD4 specificities.

The library protocol tagged individual cDNA molecules with unique molecular identifiers. From the 5' RACE reads, TCRdb called clonotypes with MiXCR, one entry per CDR3 protein. The sample holds some 50,000 distinct CDR3 sequences, 8.5% to 12% seen once. The table lists this clonotype with many counts. No antigen is known for it. The CDR3 contains 13 residues. V was shortened by 0 bases and J by 1 base, with 3 bases between the two germline ends. CDR1 and CDR2 (germline): SGHTA, FQGNSA. The source material was whole blood. The chain couples TRBV7-2 to TRBJ1-1; no clear D gene. The origin of this receptor is an adult who was a healthcare worker with PCR-confirmed SARS-CoV-2 infection or an uninfected control (not recorded which). Here the CDR3 reads CASSLAENTEAFF. DNA for the CDR3: TGTGCCAGCAGCTTAGCCGAGAACACTGAAGCTTTCTTT. The full variable domain, in which reference TRBV7-2 and TRBJ1-1 provide the parts outside the CDR3, is GAGVSQSPSNKVTEKGKDVELRCDPISGHTALYWYRQSLGQGLEFLIYFQGNSAPDKSGLPSDRFSAERTGGSVSTLTIQRTQQEDSAVYLCASSLAENTEAFFGQGTRLTVV.